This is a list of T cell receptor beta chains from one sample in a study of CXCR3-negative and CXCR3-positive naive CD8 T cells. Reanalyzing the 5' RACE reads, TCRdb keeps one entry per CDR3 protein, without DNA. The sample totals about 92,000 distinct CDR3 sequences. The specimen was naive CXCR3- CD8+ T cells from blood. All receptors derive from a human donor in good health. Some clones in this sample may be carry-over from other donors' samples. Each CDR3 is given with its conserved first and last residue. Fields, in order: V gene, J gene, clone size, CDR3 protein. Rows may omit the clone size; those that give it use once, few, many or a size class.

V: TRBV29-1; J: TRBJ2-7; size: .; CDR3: CSVSLLTSGNEQYF
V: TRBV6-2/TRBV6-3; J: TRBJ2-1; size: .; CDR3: CATKGLSGEQFF
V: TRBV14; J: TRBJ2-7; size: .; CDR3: CASSQVGLNTYEQYF
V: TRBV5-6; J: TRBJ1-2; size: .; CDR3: CASSAGTGSYGYTF
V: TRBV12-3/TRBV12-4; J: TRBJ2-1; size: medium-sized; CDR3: CASSLSGGPYNEQFF
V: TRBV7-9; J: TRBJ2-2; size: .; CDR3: CASSPGLAAPNTGELFF
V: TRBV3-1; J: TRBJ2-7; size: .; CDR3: CASSQEVGYEQYF
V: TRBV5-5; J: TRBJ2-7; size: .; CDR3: CASSLATTYEQYF
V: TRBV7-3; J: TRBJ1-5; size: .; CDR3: CASSSRGQPQHF
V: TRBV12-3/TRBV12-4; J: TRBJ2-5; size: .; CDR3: CASSFTDRGETQYF
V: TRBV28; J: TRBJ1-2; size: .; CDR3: CASSFEDRAIYGYTF
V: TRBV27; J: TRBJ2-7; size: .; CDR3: CASSHSGIETYEQYF
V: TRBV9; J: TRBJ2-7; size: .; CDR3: CASSATLGTNEQYF
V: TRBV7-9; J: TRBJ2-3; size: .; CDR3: CASSLREDTQYF
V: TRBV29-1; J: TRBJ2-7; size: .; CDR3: CSVEEREPYEQYF
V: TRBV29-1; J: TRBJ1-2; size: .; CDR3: CSVEDPSDRHSYGYTF
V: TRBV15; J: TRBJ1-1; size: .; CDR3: CATSISLGTPNTEAFF
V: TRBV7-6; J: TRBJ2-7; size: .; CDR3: CASSHGQGTSYEQYF
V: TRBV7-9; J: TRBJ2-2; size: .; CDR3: CASSPPGAGELFF
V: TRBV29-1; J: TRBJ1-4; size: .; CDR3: CSLGQENEKLFF
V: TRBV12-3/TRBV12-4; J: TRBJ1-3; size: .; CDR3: CASLGTDANPGFGNTIYF
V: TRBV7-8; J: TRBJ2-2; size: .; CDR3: CASSLQGEVDTGELFF
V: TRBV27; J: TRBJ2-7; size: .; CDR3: CASSPRGSSLYEQYF